This T cell receptor (beta chain) was sequenced for a study of radiotherapy plus CTLA-4 blockade in lung cancer. Sequenced by immunoSEQ multiplex PCR; TCRdb stores in-frame clones only, minus some. In the table there are 77,000 or so clones, 70% to 85% of which are singletons. Study observations and caveats: Among reported predictors of response, early blood T cell clone dynamics with interferon-beta performed best. TCR clones originating in tumors grew in number in blood after radiotherapy plus ipilimumab.

Worth noting for this clone: Its specificity is not known.

The ends lost 0 bases at V and 4 bases at J; junction bases unmatched: 7. The germline CDR1 and CDR2 sequences are SGHDT and YYEEEE. This CDR3 has 16 residues. The receptor was isolated from a human donor with non-small cell lung cancer whose response to radiotherapy plus ipilimumab could not be evaluated. This sequence joins TRBV5-6 and TRBJ2-5, with 9 bases fitting TRBD1. Material: peripheral blood, obtained from a patient treated with radiotherapy plus ipilimumab. The CDR3 coding sequence is TGTGCCAGCAGCTTGGAGTGGGACAGGGTCCGAGAGACCCAGTACTTC. It is translated as CASSLEWDRVRETQYF.